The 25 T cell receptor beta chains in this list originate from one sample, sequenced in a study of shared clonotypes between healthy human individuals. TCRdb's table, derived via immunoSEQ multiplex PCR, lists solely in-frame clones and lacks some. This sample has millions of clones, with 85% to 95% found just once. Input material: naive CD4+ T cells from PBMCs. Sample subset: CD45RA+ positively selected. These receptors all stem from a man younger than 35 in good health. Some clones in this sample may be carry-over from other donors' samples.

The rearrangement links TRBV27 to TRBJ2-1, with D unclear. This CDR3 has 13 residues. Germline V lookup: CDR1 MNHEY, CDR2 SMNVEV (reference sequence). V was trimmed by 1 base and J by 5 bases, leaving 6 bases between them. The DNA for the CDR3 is TGTGCCAGCAGTTTATTTAAGGACAATGAGCAGTTCTTC. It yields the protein CASSLFKDNEQFF.

The chain's CDR3 is CASSPTGGGTSTHEQYF. CDR3 coding DNA: TGTGCCAGCTCACCCACCGGAGGTGGGACTAGTACCCACGAGCAGTACTTC. The chain uses TRBV18 and TRBJ2-7; 8 bases agree with TRBD2. The CDR3 sequence is 17 residues long. J was trimmed by 5 bases and V by 3 bases; bases with no gene match: 15. CDR1 KGHSH and CDR2 LQKENI come from the germline V gene. Full variable domain (remainder filled in from reference TRBV18 and TRBJ2-7): NAGVMQNPRHLVRRRGQEARLRCSPMKGHSHVYWYRQLPEEGLKFMVYLQKENIIDESGMPKERFSAEFPKEGPSILRIQQVVRGDSAAYFCASSPTGGGTSTHEQYFGPGTRLTVT.

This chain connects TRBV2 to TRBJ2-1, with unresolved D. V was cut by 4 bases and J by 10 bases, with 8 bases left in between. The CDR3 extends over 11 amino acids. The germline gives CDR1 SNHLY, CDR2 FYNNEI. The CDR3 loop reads CASSVAREQFF. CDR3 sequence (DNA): TGTGCCAGCAGTGTTGCCCGGGAGCAGTTCTTC.

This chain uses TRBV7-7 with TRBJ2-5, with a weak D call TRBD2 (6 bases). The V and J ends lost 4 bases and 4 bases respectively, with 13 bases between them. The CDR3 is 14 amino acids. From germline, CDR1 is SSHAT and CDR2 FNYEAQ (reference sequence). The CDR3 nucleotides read TGTGCCAGCAGCTCGACGACGCGGGGAGAGACCCAGTACTTC. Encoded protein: CASSSTTRGETQYF.

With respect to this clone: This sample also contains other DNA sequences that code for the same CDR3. This chain's CDR3 is CASSLSGSGANVLTF. Written as DNA, the CDR3 is TGTGCCAGCAGTTTAAGTGGTTCGGGGGCCAACGTCCTGACTTTC. The chain has TRBV28 and TRBJ2-6; D remains unclear. Trimming pared 2 bases from V and 4 bases from J, leaving 9 bases between. Germline V lookup: CDR1 MDHEN, CDR2 SYDVKM. The CDR3 is 15 residues long.

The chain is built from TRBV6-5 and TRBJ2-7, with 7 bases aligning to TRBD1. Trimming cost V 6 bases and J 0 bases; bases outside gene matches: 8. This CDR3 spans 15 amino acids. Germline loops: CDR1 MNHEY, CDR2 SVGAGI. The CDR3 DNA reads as TGTGCCAGCAGGGGAAGGGGGCCCGACTCCTACGAGCAGTACTTC. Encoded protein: CASRGRGPDSYEQYF.

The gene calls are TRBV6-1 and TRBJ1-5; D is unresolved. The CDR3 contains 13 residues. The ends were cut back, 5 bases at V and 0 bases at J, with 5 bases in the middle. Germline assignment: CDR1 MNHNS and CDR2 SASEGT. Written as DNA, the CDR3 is TGTGCCAGCAGTCACGATAGCAATCAGCCCCAGCATTTT. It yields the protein CASSHDSNQPQHF.

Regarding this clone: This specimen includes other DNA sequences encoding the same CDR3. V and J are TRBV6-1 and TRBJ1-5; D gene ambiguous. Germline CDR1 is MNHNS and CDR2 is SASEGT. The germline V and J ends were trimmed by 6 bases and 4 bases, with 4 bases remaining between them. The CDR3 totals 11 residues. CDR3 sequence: CASSLNQPQHF. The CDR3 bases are TGTGCCAGCAGCTTAAATCAGCCCCAGCATTTT.

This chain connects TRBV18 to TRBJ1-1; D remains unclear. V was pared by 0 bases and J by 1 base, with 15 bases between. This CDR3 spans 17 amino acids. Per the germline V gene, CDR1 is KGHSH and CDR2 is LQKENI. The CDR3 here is CASSPPLVKSENTEAFF. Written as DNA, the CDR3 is TGTGCCAGCTCACCACCCTTGGTAAAGAGTGAGAACACTGAAGCTTTCTTT.

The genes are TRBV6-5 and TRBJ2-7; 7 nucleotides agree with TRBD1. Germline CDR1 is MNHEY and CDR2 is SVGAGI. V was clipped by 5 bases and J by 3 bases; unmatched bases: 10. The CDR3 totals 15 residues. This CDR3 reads CASSARQGSLYEQYF. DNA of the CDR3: TGTGCCAGCAGTGCCCGACAGGGATCCCTCTACGAGCAGTACTTC.

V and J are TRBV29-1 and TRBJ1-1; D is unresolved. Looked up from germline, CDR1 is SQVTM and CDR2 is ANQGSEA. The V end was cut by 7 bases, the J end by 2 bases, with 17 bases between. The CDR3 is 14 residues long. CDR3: CSAALLSLNTEAFF. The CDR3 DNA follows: TGCAGCGCTGCTCTCCTCAGCTTAAACACTGAAGCTTTCTTT.

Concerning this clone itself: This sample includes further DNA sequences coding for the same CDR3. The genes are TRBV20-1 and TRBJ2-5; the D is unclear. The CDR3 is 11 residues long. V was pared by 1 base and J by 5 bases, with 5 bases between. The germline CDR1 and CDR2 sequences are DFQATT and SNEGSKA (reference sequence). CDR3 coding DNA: TGCAGTGCTAGAGCAGGCGAGACCCAGTACTTC. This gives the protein CSARAGETQYF.

CDR3 nucleotides: TGTGCCAGTAAAAAAACTAGCACAGATACGCAGTATTTT. Protein product: CASKKTSTDTQYF. The chain recombines TRBV7-6 with TRBJ2-3; no definite D call. The CDR3 is 13 residues long. Deletions cut 9 bases from V and 0 bases from J, with 10 bases between. Germline CDR1 reads SGHVS; CDR2 reads FNYEAQ. Combining the CDR3 with reference TRBV7-6 and TRBJ2-3 gives the whole variable domain GAGVSQSPRYKVTKRGQDVALRCDPISGHVSLYWYRQALGQGPEFLTYFNYEAQQDKSGLPNDRFSAERPEGSISTLTIQRTEQRDSAMYRCASKKTSTDTQYFGPGTRLTVL.

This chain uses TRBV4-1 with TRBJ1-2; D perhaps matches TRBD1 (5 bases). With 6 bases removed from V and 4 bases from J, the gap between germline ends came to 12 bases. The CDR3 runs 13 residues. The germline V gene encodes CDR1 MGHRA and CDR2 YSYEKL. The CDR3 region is CASRDTGSYGYTF. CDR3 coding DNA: TGCGCCAGCAGGGACACCGGGAGCTATGGCTACACCTTC.

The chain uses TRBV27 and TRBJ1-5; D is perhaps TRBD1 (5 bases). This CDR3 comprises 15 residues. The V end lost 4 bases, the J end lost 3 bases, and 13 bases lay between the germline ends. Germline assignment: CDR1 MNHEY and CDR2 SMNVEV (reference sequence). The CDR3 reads CASSSPQGINQPQHF. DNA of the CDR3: TGTGCCAGCAGTTCCCCCCAGGGTATCAATCAGCCCCAGCATTTT.

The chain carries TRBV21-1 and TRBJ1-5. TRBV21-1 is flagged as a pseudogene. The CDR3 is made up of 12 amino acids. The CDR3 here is CAEGRINQPQHF. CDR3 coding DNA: TGTGCCGAAGGACGGATCAATCAGCCCCAGCATTTT.

CDR3 amino acids: CASSAGVNTEAFF. Written as DNA, the CDR3 is TGTGCCAGTAGCGCAGGGGTGAACACTGAAGCTTTCTTT. The V and J genes are TRBV19 and TRBJ1-1; D perhaps matches TRBD1 (6 bases). Trimming pared 6 bases from V and 0 bases from J, leaving 8 bases between. The CDR3 contains 13 residues. Germline values: CDR1 LNHDA, CDR2 SQIVND (reference sequence).

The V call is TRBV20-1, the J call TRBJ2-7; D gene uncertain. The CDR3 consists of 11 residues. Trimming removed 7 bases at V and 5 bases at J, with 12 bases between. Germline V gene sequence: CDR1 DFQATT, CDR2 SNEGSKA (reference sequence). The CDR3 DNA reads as TGCAGTGTATCGGAAACCAACGAGCAGTACTTC. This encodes CSVSETNEQYF.

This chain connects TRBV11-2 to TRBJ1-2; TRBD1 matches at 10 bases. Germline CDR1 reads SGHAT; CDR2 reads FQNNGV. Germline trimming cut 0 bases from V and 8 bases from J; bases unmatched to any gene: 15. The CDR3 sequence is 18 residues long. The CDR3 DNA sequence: TGTGCCAGCAGCTTAGAGGTGACAGGGGGCGTTTCCCTCTTCGGCTACACCTTC. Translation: CASSLEVTGGVSLFGYTF.

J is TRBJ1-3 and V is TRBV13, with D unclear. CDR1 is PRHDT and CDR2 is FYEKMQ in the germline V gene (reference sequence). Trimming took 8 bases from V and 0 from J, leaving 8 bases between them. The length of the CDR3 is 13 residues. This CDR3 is CASGRISGNTIYF. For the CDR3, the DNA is TGTGCCAGCGGGAGGATCTCTGGAAACACCATATATTTT.

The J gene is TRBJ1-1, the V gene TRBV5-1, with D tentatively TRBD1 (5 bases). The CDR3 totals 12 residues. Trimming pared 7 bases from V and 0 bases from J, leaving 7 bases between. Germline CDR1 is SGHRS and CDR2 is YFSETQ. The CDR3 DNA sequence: TGCGCCAGCGGCAGGGTGAACACTGAAGCTTTCTTT. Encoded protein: CASGRVNTEAFF. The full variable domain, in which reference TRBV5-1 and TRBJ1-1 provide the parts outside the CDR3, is KAGVTQTPRYLIKTRGQQVTLSCSPISGHRSVSWYQQTPGQGLQFLFEYFSETQRNKGNFPGRFSGRQFSNSRSEMNVSTLELGDSALYLCASGRVNTEAFFGQGTRLTVV.

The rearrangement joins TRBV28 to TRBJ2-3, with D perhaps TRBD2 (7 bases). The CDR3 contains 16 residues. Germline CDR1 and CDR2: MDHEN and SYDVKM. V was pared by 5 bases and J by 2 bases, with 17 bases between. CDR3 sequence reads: CASSPGGGRYTDTQYF. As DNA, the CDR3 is TGTGCCAGCAGTCCGGGCGGGGGCAGGTACACAGATACGCAGTATTTT. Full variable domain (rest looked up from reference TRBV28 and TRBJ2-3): DVKVTQSSRYLVKRTGEKVFLECVQDMDHENMFWYRQDPGLGLRLIYFSYDVKMKEKGDIPEGYSVSREKKERFSLILESASTNQTSMYLCASSPGGGRYTDTQYFGPGTRLTVL.

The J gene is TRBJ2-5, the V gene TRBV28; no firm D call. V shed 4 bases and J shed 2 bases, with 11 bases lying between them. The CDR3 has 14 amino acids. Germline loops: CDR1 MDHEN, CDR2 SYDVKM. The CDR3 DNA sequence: TGTGCCAGCAGTTCCATTGTCCAACAAGAGACCCAGTACTTC. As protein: CASSSIVQQETQYF. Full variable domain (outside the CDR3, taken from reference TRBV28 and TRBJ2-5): DVKVTQSSRYLVKRTGEKVFLECVQDMDHENMFWYRQDPGLGLRLIYFSYDVKMKEKGDIPEGYSVSREKKERFSLILESASTNQTSMYLCASSSIVQQETQYFGPGTRLLVL.

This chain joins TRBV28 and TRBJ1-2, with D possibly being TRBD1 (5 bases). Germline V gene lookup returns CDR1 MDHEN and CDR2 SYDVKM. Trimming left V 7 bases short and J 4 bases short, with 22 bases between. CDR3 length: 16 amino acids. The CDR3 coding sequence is TGTGCCAGCACCGCCGGCGGTGGGGGAGGAGCCTATGGCTACACCTTC. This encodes CASTAGGGGGAYGYTF.

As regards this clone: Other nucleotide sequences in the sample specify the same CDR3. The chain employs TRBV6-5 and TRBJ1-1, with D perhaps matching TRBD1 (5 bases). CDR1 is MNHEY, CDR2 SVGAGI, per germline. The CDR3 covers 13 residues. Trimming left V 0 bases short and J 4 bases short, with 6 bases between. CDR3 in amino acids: CASSYSRGTEAFF. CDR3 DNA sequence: TGTGCCAGCAGTTACTCAAGGGGCACTGAAGCTTTCTTT.